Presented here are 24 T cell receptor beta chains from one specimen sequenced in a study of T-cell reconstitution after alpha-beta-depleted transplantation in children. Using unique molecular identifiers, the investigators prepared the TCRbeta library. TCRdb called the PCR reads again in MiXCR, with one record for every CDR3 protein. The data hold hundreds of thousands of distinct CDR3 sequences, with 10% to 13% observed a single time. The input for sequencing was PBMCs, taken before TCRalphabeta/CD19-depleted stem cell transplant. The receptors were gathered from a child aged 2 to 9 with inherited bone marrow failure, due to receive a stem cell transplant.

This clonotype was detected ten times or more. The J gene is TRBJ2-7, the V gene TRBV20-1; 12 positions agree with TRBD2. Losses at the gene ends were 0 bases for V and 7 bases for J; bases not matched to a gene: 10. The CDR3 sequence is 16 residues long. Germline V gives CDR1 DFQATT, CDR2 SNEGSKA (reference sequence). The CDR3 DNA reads TGCAGTGCTAGAGATGGGGCTAGCGGGAGGGCGGGAGAGCAGTACTTC. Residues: CSARDGASGRAGEQYF.

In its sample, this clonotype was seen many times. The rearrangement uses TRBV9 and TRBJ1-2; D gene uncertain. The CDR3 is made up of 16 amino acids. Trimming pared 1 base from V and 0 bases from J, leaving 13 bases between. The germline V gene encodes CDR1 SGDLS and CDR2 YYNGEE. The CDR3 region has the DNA TGTGCCAGCAGCGTATGGAACAGCCCTTCTAACTATGGCTACACCTTC. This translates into CASSVWNSPSNYGYTF.

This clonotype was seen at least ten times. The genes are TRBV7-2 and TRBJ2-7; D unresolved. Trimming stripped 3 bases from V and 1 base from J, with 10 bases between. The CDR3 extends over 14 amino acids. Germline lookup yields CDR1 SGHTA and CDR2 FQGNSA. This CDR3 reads CASSLTFSSYEQYF. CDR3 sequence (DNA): TGTGCCAGCAGCTTGACTTTTTCATCCTACGAGCAGTACTTC.

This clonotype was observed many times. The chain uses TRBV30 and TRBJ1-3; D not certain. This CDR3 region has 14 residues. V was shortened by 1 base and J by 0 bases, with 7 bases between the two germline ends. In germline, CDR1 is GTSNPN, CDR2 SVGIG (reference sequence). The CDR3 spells CAWSGPVSGNTIYF. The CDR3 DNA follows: TGTGCCTGGAGTGGGCCGGTCTCTGGAAACACCATATATTTT.

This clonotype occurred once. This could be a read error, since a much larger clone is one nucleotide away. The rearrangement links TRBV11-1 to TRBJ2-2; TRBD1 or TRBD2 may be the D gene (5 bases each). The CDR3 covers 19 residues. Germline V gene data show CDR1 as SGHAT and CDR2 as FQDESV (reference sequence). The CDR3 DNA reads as TGTACCAGCAGCCAGAGGTTTTTAAGTGGGACCAAGAACACCGGGGAGCTGTTTTTT. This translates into CTSSQRFLSGTKNTGELFF. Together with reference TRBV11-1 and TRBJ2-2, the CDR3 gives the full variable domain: EAEVAQSPRYKITEKSQAVAFWCDPISGHATLYWYRQILGQGPELLVQFQDESVVDDSQLPKDRFSAERLKGVDSTLKIQPAELGDSAMYLCTSSQRFLSGTKNTGELFFGEGSRLTVL.

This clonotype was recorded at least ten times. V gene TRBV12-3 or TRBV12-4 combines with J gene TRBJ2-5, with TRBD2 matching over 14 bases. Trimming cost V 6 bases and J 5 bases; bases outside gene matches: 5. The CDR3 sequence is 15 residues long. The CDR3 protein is CASRRLAGGAETQYF. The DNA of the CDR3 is TGTGCCAGCAGGCGACTAGCGGGAGGGGCGGAGACCCAGTACTTC.

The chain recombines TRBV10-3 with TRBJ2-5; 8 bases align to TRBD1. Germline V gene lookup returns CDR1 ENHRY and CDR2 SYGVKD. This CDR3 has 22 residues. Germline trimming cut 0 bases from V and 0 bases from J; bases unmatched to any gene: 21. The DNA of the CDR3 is TGTGCCATCAGTGAGTCCGGGCTCTCAAGAGGACAGGGCCCTCCCTACCAAGAGACCCAGTACTTC. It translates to CAISESGLSRGQGPPYQETQYF.

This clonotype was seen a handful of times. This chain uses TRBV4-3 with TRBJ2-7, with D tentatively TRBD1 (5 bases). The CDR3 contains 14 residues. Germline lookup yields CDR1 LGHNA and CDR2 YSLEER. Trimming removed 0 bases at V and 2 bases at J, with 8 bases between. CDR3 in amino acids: CASSQEKGAYEQYF. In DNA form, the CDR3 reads TGCGCCAGCAGCCAAGAAAAAGGGGCCTACGAGCAGTACTTC.

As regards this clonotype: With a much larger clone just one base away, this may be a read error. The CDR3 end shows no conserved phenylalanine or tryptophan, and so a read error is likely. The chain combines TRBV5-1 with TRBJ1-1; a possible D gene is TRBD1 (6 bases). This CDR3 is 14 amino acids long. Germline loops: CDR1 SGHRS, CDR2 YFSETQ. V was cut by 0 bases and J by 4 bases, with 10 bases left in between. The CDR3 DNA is TGCGCCAGCAGCTTGGCCAGGGGAGGCACTGAAGCTTTCCTT. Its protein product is CASSLARGGTEAFL.

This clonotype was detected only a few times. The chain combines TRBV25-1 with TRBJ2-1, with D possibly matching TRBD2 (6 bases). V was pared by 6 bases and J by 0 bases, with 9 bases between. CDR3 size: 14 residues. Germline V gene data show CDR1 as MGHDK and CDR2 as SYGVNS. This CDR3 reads CASRGEVSYNEQFF. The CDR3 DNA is TGTGCCAGCAGAGGGGAGGTCTCCTACAATGAGCAGTTCTTC.

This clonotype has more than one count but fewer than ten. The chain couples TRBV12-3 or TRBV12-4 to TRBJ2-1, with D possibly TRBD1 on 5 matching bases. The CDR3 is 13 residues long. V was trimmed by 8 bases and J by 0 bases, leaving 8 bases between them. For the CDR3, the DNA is TGTGCCAGCGCCGACAGCTCCTACAATGAGCAGTTCTTC. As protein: CASADSSYNEQFF.

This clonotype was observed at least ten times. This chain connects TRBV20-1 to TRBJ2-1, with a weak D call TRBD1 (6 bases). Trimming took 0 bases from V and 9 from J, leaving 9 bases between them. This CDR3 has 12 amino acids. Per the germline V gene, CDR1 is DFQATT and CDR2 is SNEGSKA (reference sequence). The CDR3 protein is CSARDQGSEQFF. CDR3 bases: TGCAGTGCTAGAGATCAGGGGTCTGAGCAGTTCTTC.

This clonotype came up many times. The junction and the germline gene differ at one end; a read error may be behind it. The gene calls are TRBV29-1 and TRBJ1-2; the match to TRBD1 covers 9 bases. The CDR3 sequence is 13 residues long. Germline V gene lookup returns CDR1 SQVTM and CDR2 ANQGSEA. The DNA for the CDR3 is TGCAGCGCTGAAGGACAGGGGAACTATGGCTACACCTTC. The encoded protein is CSAEGQGNYGYTF.

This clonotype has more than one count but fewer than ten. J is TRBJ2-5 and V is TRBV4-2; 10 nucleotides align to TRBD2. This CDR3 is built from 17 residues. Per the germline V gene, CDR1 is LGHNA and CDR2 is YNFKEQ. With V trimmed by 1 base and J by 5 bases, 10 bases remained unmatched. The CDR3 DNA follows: TGTGCCAGCAGCCAAGTTGTAGCGGGAGGAAACATGGAGACCCAGTACTTC. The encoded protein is CASSQVVAGGNMETQYF.

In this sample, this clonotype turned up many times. The CDR3 nucleotides read TGTGCCAGCAGTTCGGACAGGGCAGTCACCGGGGAGCTGTTTTTT. Encoded protein: CASSSDRAVTGELFF. V is TRBV14 and J is TRBJ2-2, with 8 bases fitting TRBD1. CDR1 is SGHDN, CDR2 FVKESK, per germline. This CDR3 is built from 15 residues. J gave up 4 bases and V 6 bases, and 7 bases lay outside the gene matches.

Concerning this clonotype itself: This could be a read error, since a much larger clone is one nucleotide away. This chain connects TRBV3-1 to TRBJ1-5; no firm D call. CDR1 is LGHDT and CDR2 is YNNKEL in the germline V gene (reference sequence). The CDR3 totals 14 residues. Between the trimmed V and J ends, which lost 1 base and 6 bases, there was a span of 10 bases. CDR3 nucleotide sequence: TGTGCCAGCAGCCAAGTTCCGGCGGGTCAGCCCCAGCATTTT. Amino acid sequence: CASSQVPAGQPQHF. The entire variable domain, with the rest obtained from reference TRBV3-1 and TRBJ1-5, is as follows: DTAVSQTPKYLVTQMGNDKSIKCEQNLGHDTMYWYKQDSKKFLKIMFSYNNKELIINETVPNRFSPKSPDKAHLNLHINSLELGDSAVYFCASSQVPAGQPQHFGDGTRLSIL.

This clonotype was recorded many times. CDR3 DNA sequence: TGTGCCAGCAGCTCCGGGACAGACTACGAGCAGTACTTC. It is translated as CASSSGTDYEQYF. The chain links TRBV7-9 to TRBJ2-7, with 7 nucleotides matching TRBD1. The CDR3 runs to 13 residues. Germline-derived CDR1 and CDR2 are SEHNR and FQNEAQ (reference sequence). The V gene end was trimmed by 4 bases and the J gene end by 3 bases; junction bases not matched to a gene: 3.

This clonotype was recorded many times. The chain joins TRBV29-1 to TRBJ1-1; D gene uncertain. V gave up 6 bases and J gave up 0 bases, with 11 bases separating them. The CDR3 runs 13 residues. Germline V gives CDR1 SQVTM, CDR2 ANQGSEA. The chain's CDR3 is CSVKDGLNTEAFF. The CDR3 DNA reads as TGCAGCGTGAAAGACGGCTTGAACACTGAAGCTTTCTTT.

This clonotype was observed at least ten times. As DNA, the CDR3 is TGCGCCAGCAGCCAAGATCCGTCAGGGGTCACTGAAGCTTTCTTT. Its translation: CASSQDPSGVTEAFF. V gene TRBV4-3 combines with J gene TRBJ1-1, with TRBD1 as a possible D gene (6 bases). This CDR3 is built from 15 residues. Germline V gives CDR1 LGHNA, CDR2 YSLEER. V gave up 0 bases and J gave up 4 bases, with 12 bases separating them.

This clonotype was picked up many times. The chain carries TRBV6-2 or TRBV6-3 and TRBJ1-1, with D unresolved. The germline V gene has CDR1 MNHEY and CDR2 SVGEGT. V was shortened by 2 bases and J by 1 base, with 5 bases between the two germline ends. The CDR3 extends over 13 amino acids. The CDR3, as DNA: TGTGCCAGCAGTTACGAAGGGAACACTGAAGCTTTCTTT. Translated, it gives CASSYEGNTEAFF.

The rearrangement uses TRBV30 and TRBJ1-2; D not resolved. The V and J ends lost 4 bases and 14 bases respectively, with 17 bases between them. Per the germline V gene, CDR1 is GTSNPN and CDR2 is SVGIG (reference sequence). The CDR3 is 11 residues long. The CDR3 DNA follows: TGTGCCTGGACTCTTCTCGGAGTCTGGACCTTC. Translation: CAWTLLGVWTF.

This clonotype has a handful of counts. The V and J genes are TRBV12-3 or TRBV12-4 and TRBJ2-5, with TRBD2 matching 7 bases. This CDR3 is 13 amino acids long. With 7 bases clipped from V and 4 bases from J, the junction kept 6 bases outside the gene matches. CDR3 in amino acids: CASKSGETETQYF. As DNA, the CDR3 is TGTGCCAGCAAGAGCGGGGAAACAGAGACCCAGTACTTC.

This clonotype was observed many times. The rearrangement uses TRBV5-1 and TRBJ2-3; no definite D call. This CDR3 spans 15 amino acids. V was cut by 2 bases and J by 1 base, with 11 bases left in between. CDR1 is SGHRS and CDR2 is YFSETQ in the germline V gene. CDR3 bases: TGCGCCAGCAGCTTTTCCCGGGTGGGCACAGATACGCAGTATTTT. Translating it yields CASSFSRVGTDTQYF.

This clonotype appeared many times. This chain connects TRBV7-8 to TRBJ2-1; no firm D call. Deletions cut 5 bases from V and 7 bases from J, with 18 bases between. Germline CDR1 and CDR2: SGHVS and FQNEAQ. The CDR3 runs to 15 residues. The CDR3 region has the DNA TGTGCCAGCAGCCCCCGAGGAATTGTATCTAATGAGCAGTTCTTC. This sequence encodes CASSPRGIVSNEQFF.